The TCR beta chain under discussion was sequenced for a study of T cell changes during pregnancy in multiple sclerosis. The CDR3 covers 14 residues. V was pared by 4 bases and J by 1 base, with 11 bases between. CDR1 SGHRS and CDR2 YFSETQ come from the germline V gene. The protocol was immunoSEQ multiplex PCR, while the TCRdb copy is restricted to in-frame clones and leaves out a portion. Here the sample spans around 61,000 clones, around 89% being singletons. This sample comprised peripheral blood, obtained in the first trimester of pregnancy. The chain joins TRBV5-1 to TRBJ1-1; no clear D. The sequence derives from a female donor in good health, enrolled as a control in a pregnancy study. The CDR3, as DNA: TGCGCCAGCAGCCGACCGGGTCAGAACACTGAAGCTTTCTTT. Amino acids: CASSRPGQNTEAFF.